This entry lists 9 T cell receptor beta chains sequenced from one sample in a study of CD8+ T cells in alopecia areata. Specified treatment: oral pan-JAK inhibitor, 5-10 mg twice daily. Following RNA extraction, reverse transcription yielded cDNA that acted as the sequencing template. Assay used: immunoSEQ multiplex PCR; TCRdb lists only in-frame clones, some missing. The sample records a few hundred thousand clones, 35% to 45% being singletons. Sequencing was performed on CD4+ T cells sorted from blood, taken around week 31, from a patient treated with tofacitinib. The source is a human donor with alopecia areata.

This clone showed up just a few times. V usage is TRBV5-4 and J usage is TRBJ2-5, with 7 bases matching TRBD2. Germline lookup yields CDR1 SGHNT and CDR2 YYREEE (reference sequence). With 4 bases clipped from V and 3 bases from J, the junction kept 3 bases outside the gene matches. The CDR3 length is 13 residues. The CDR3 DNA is TGTGCCAGCAGCAGCACTAGCGAAGAGACCCAGTACTTC. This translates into CASSSTSEETQYF.

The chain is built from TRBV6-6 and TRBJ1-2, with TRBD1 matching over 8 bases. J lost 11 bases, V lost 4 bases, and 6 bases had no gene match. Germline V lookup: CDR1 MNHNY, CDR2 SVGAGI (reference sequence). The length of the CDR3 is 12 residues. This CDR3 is CASSSDREFYTF. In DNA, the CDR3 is TGTGCCAGCAGTTCGGACAGGGAGTTTTACACCTTC.

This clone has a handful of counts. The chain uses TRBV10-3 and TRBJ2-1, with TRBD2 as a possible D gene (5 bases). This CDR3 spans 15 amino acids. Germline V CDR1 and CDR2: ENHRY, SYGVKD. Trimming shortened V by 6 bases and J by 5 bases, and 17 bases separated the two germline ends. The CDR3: CAISALDITNNEQFF. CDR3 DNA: TGTGCCATCAGCGCACTAGACATCACCAACAATGAGCAGTTCTTC.

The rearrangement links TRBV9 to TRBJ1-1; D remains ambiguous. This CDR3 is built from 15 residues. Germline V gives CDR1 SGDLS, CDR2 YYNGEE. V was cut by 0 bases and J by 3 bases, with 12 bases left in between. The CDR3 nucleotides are TGTGCCAGCAGCGTAGCTCCTTCGCTAGACACTGAAGCTTTCTTT. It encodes CASSVAPSLDTEAFF.

CDR3 protein: CASSLDGGSYNEQFF. The CDR3 nucleotides are TGTGCCAGCAGCTTAGATGGGGGCTCCTACAATGAGCAGTTCTTC. The chain employs TRBV7-9 and TRBJ2-1; D tentatively reads TRBD1 or TRBD2 (5 bases each). Per germline, CDR1 SEHNR and CDR2 FQNEAQ (reference sequence). V lost 1 base and J lost 0, with 7 bases in between. The CDR3 covers 15 residues. Based on the CDR3 plus reference TRBV7-9 and TRBJ2-1, the full variable domain is DTGVSQNPRHKITKRGQNVTFRCDPISEHNRLYWYRQTLGQGPEFLTYFQNEAQLEKSRLLSDRFSAERPKGSFSTLEIQRTEQGDSAMYLCASSLDGGSYNEQFFGPGTRLTVL.

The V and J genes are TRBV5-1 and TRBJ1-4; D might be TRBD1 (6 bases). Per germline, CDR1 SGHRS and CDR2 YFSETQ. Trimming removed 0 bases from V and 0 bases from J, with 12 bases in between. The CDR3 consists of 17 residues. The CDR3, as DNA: TGCGCCAGCAGCTTGGTCCGGGGGCCCGCAACTAATGAAAAACTGTTTTTT. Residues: CASSLVRGPATNEKLFF. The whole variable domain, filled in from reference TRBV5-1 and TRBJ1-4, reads KAGVTQTPRYLIKTRGQQVTLSCSPISGHRSVSWYQQTPGQGLQFLFEYFSETQRNKGNFPGRFSGRQFSNSRSEMNVSTLELGDSALYLCASSLVRGPATNEKLFFGSGTQLSVL.

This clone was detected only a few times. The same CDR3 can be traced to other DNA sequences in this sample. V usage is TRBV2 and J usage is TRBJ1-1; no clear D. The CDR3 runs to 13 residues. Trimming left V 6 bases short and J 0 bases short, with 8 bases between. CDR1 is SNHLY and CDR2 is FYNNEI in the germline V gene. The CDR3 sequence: CASRRTVNTEAFF. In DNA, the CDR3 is TGTGCCAGCAGACGTACAGTGAACACTGAAGCTTTCTTT.

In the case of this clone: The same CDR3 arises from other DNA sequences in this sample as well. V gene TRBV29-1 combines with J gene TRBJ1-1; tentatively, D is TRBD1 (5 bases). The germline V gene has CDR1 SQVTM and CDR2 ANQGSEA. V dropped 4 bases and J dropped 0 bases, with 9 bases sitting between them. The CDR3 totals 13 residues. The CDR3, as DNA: TGCAGCGTTGTAAGACAGCTGAACACTGAAGCTTTCTTT. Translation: CSVVRQLNTEAFF.

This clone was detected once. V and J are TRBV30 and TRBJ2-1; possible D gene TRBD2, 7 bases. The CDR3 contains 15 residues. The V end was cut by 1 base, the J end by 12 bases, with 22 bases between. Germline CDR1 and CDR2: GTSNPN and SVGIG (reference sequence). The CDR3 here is CAWSALKGGGPLQFF. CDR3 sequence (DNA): TGTGCCTGGAGTGCCCTCAAGGGGGGAGGGCCCTTGCAGTTCTTC.